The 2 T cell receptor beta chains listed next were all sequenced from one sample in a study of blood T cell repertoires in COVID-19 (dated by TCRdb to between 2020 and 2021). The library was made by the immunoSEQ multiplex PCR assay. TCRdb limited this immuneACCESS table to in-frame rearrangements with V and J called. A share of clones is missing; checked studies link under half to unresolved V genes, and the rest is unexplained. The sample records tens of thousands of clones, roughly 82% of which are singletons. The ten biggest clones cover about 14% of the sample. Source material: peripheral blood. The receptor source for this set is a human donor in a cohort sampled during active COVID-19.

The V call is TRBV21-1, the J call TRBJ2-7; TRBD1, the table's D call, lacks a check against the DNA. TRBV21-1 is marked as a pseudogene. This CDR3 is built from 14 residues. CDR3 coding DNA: TGTGCCAGCAGCAAAAAGCCGACAGGGGTCGAGCAGTACTTC. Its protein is CASSKKPTGVEQYF.

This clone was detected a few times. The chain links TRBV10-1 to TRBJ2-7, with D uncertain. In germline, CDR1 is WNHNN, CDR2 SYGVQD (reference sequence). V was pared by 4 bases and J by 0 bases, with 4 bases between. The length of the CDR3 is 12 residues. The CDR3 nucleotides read TGCGCCAGCAGTGCTAGCTCCTACGAGCAGTACTTC. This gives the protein CASSASSYEQYF.